One and the same sample provided the 20 T cell receptor beta chains below, sequenced in a study of T cells expressing NK-cell markers. TCRdb re-called the 5' RACE reads and catalogs CDR3 proteins one per entry, DNA excluded. The table for this sample gives some 440,000 distinct CDR3 sequences. The sample consisted of blood T cells: a sorted CD56 or NKG2C T cell subset, CD4+ or CD8+ T cells, or bulk PBMC T cells (not recorded which). These receptors were obtained from a woman between 50 and 59 years old in good health.

This chain links TRBV30 with TRBJ2-1. There are 11 residues in the CDR3. Germline-derived CDR1 and CDR2 are GTSNPN and SVGIG (reference sequence). The CDR3: CAWKFVNEQFF.

V and J are TRBV12-3 or TRBV12-4 and TRBJ1-6. This CDR3 is built from 14 residues. Here the CDR3 reads CASSLLPSNSPLHF.

The rearrangement links TRBV3-1 to TRBJ1-1; with no DNA, the TCRdb D assignment of TRBD1 cannot be verified. The CDR3 covers 15 residues. Germline loops: CDR1 LGHDT, CDR2 YNNKEL (reference sequence). CDR3 protein: CASSQAGHTNTEAFF. The complete variable domain, with remaining parts taken from reference TRBV3-1 and TRBJ1-1, reads DTAVSQTPKYLVTQMGNDKSIKCEQNLGHDTMYWYKQDSKKFLKIMFSYNNKELIINETVPNRFSPKSPDKAHLNLHINSLELGDSAVYFCASSQAGHTNTEAFFGQGTRLTVV.

The chain recombines TRBV3-1 with TRBJ2-7; TCRdb gives TRBD2 as the D gene, but with no DNA this cannot be confirmed. The germline gives CDR1 LGHDT, CDR2 YNNKEL (reference sequence). This CDR3 region has 17 residues. Here the CDR3 reads CASSQDSRTSGFDEQYF.

The chain uses TRBV6-2 or TRBV6-3 and TRBJ1-3. There are 12 residues in the CDR3. The germline CDR1 and CDR2 sequences are MNHEY and SVGEGT. The CDR3 is CASSYLGNTIYF.

The rearrangement joins TRBV6-1 to TRBJ2-3; TCRdb's D gene call, TRBD1, goes unchecked for lack of DNA. The CDR3 is 15 residues long. Germline V gene lookup returns CDR1 MNHNS and CDR2 SASEGT. CDR3 loop: CASSEIGTGLDTQYF.

This chain connects TRBV11-2 to TRBJ1-6. This CDR3 spans 11 amino acids. The V gene's germline CDR1 is SGHAT and CDR2 FQNNGV. The CDR3 region is CASSQQVSLHF.

This rearrangement joins TRBV7-6 to TRBJ1-4; there is no DNA to check the TCRdb D call of TRBD1. The CDR3 is made up of 17 amino acids. CDR1 is SGHVS, CDR2 FNYEAQ, per germline. The CDR3 region is CASSLRTTGGLGEKLFF.

The V call is TRBV12-3 or TRBV12-4, the J call TRBJ1-3. There are 15 residues in the CDR3. CDR3 amino acids: CASRLDRTPGNTIYF.

The V gene is TRBV4-1, the J gene TRBJ2-1; TCRdb lists TRBD2, though no DNA is available to test this call. This CDR3 contains 15 residues. Looked up from germline, CDR1 is MGHRA and CDR2 is YSYEKL. CDR3 protein: CASSQPGTSGMRQFF.

The chain uses TRBV5-1 and TRBJ2-3; TCRdb proposes TRBD2, but this gene call is untestable without DNA. CDR1 SGHRS and CDR2 YFSETQ come from the germline V gene. The CDR3 contains 16 residues. The CDR3 spells CASSPHLREVSDTQYF.

The chain employs TRBV29-1 and TRBJ2-7; the TCRdb D gene call, TRBD2, has no DNA to confirm it. The V gene's germline CDR1 is SQVTM and CDR2 ANQGSEA. The CDR3 is 14 amino acids. CDR3: CSVVVAAKTYEQYF.

The genes are TRBV4-2 and TRBJ2-6; TCRdb picks TRBD2, but there is no DNA to check that call. The germline V gene has CDR1 LGHNA and CDR2 YNFKEQ. There are 16 residues in the CDR3. The chain's CDR3 is CASSQGRGAGANVLTF.

The V gene is TRBV5-1, the J gene TRBJ2-5; the TCRdb call, TRBD1, lacks DNA for checking. The CDR3 spans 14 residues. Looked up from germline, CDR1 is SGHRS and CDR2 is YFSETQ. CDR3 amino acids: CASSARTGEATQYF.

The chain uses TRBV5-1 and TRBJ1-2; the TCRdb call, TRBD1, lacks DNA for checking. The CDR3 sequence is 13 residues long. Germline loops: CDR1 SGHRS, CDR2 YFSETQ. The CDR3 sequence: CASSLVTEGGYTF.

The rearrangement uses TRBV20-1 and TRBJ2-1; TCRdb calls TRBD2, which cannot be checked without DNA. The CDR3 length is 15 residues. Germline V gives CDR1 DFQATT, CDR2 SNEGSKA (reference sequence). The chain's CDR3 is CSARDPSGSGNEQFF.

The chain uses TRBV28 and TRBJ2-5; TCRdb's D gene call, TRBD1, goes unchecked for lack of DNA. This CDR3 contains 12 residues. Germline V gene sequence: CDR1 MDHEN, CDR2 SYDVKM. The chain's CDR3 is CATVDPGKTQYF.

This chain connects TRBV6-5 to TRBJ1-1; checking the TCRdb D call of TRBD1 is not possible without DNA. This CDR3 spans 16 amino acids. Germline V CDR1 and CDR2: MNHEY, SVGAGI. CDR3 amino acids: CASTLRGPQGNTEAFF.

This sequence joins TRBV29-1 and TRBJ2-1; TCRdb calls TRBD2, which cannot be checked without DNA. Germline CDR1 and CDR2: SQVTM and ANQGSEA. The CDR3 consists of 16 residues. The chain's CDR3 is CSVPGLAAISYNEQFF.

V gene TRBV2 combines with J gene TRBJ2-1. CDR3 length: 14 amino acids. The germline CDR1 and CDR2 sequences are SNHLY and FYNNEI. The CDR3 protein is CASRPSWGYNEQFF.